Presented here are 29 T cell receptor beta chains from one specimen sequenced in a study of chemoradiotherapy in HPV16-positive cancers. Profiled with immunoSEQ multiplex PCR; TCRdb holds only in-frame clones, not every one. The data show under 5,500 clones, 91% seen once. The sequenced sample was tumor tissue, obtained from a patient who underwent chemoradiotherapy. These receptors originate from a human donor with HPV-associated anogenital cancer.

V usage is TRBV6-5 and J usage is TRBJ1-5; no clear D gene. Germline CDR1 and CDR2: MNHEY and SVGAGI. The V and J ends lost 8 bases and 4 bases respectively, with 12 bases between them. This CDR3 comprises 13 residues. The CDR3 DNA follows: TGTGCCAGCCAGCGGCAGGCGAATCAGCCCCAGCATTTT. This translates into CASQRQANQPQHF.

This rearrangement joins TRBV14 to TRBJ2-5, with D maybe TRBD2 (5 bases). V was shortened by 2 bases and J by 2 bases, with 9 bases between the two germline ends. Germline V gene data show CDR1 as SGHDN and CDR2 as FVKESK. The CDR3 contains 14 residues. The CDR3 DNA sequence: TGTGCCAGCAGCCAAAACCGGGGTCAAGAGACCCAGTACTTC. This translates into CASSQNRGQETQYF.

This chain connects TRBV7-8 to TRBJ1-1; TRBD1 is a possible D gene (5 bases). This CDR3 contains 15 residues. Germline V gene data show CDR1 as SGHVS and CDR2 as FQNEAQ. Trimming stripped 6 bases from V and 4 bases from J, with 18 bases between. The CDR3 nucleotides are TGTGCCAGCAGACAGCGACGGGGCTCTGGCACTGAAGCTTTCTTT. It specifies CASRQRRGSGTEAFF.

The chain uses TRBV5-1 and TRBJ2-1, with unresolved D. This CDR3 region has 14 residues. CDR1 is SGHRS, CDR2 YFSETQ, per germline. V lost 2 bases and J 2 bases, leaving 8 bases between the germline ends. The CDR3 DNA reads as TGCGCCAGCAGCTTTGCTACCGCCTACAATGAGCAGTTCTTC. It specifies CASSFATAYNEQFF. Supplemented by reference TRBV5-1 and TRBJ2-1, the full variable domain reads KAGVTQTPRYLIKTRGQQVTLSCSPISGHRSVSWYQQTPGQGLQFLFEYFSETQRNKGNFPGRFSGRQFSNSRSEMNVSTLELGDSALYLCASSFATAYNEQFFGPGTRLTVL.

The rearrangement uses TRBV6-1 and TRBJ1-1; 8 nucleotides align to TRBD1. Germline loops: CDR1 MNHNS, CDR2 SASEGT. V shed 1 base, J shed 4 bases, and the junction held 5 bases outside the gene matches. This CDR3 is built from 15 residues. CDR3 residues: CASSEGTGTSTEAFF. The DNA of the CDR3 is TGTGCCAGCAGTGAAGGGACAGGGACTAGCACTGAAGCTTTCTTT.

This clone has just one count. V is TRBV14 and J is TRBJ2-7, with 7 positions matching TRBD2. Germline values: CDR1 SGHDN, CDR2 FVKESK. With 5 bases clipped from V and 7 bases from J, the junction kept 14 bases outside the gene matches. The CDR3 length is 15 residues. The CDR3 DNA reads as TGTGCCAGCAGCACTCGAGTACTCTACGGGGGGGAGCAGTACTTC. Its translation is CASSTRVLYGGEQYF.

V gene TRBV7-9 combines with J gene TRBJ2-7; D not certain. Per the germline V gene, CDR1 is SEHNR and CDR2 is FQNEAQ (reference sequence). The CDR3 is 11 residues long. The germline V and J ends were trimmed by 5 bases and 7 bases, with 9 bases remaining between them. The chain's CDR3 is CASSRLEEQYF. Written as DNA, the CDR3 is TGTGCCAGCAGCCGTCTAGAAGAGCAGTACTTC.

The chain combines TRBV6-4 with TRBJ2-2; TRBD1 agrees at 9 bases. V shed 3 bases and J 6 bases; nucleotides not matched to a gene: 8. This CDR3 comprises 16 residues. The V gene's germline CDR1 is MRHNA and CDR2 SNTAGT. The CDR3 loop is CASSDRPGQGPGELFF. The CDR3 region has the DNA TGTGCCAGCAGTGATCGCCCGGGACAGGGTCCCGGGGAGCTGTTTTTT.

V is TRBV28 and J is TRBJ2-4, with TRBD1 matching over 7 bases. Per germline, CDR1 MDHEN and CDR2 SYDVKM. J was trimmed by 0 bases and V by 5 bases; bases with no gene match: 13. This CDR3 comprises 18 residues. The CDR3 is CASSERGRGHGAKNIQYF. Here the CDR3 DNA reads TGTGCCAGCAGTGAGAGAGGAAGGGGGCACGGAGCCAAAAACATTCAGTACTTC. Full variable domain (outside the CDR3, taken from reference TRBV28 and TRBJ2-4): DVKVTQSSRYLVKRTGEKVFLECVQDMDHENMFWYRQDPGLGLRLIYFSYDVKMKEKGDIPEGYSVSREKKERFSLILESASTNQTSMYLCASSERGRGHGAKNIQYFGAGTRLSVL.

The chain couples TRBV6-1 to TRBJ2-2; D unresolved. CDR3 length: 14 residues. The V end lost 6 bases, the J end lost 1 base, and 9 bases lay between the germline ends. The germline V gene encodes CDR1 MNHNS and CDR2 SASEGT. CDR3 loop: CASSRVVNTGELFF. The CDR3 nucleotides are TGTGCCAGCAGCCGGGTGGTGAACACCGGGGAGCTGTTTTTT.

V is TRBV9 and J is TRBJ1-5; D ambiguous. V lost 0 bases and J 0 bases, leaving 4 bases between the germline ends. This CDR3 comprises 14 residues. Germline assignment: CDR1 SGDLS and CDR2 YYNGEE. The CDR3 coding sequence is TGTGCCAGCAGCGTAGCAGATAGCAATCAGCCCCAGCATTTT. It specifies CASSVADSNQPQHF.

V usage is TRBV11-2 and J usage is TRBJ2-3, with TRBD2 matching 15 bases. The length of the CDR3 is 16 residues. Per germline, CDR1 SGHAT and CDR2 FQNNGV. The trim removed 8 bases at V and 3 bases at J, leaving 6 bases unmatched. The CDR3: CASGGLAGGRTDTQYF. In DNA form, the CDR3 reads TGTGCCAGCGGGGGACTAGCGGGAGGAAGGACAGATACGCAGTATTTT.

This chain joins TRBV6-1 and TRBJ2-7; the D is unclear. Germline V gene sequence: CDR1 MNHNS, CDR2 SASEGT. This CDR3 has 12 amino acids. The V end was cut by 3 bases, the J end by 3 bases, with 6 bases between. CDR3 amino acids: CASSDGFYEQYF. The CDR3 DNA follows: TGTGCCAGCAGTGATGGGTTCTACGAGCAGTACTTC.

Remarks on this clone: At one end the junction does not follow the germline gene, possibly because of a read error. CDR3 in DNA: TGTGCCAGTAGTAGAGGTCGACAGCCCCAGTCCTTC. It encodes CASSRGRQPQSF. This chain uses TRBV19 with TRBJ1-2, with D perhaps matching TRBD1 (5 bases). Germline V CDR1 and CDR2: LNHDA, SQIVND (reference sequence). The CDR3 totals 12 residues.

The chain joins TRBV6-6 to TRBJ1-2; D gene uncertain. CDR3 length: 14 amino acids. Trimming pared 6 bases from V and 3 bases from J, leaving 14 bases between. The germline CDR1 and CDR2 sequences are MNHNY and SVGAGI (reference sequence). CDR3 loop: CASSQSDGYYGYTF. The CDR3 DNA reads TGTGCCAGCAGCCAGTCGGACGGATACTATGGCTACACCTTC.

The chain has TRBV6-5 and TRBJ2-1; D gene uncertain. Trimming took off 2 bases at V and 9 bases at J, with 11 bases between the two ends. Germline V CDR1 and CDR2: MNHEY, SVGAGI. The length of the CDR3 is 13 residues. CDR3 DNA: TGTGCCAGCAGTTACGACGGACGTGGTGAGCAGTTCTTC. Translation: CASSYDGRGEQFF.

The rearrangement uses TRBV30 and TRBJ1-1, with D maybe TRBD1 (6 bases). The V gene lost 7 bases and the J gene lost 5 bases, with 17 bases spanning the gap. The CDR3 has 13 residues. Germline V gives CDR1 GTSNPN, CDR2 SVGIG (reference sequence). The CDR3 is CASNLGGSTEAFF. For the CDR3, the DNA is TGTGCCTCGAATCTCGGGGGCAGTACTGAAGCTTTCTTT.

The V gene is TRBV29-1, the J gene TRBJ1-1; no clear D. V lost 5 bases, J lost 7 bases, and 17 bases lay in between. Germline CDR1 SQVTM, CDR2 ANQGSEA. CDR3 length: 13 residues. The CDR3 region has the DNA TGCAGCGTTCTCCCTCCAACATTGGGTGAAGCTTTCTTT. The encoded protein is CSVLPPTLGEAFF.

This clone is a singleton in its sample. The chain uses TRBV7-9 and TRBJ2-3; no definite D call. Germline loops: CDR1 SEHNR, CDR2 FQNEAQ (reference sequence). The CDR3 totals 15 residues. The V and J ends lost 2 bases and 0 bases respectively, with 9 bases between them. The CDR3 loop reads CASSLTHTSTDTQYF. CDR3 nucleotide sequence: TGTGCCAGCAGCTTAACTCATACTAGCACAGATACGCAGTATTTT.

The chain's CDR3 is CASSLAPGGGANEQFF. The CDR3 DNA is TGTGCCAGCAGCTTGGCCCCGGGCGGGGGGGCCAATGAGCAGTTCTTC. The gene calls are TRBV5-4 and TRBJ2-1; 9 bases fit TRBD2. The length of the CDR3 is 16 residues. Germline V lookup: CDR1 SGHNT, CDR2 YYREEE (reference sequence). The J segment lost 6 bases and the V segment lost 0 bases, leaving 7 bases of the junction unmatched.

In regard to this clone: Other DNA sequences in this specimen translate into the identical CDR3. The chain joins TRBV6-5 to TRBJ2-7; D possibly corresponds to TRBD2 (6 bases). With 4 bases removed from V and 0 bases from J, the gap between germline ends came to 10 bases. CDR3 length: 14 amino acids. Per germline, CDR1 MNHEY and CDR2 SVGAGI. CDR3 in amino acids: CASSLAGNSYEQYF. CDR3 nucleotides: TGTGCCAGCAGTTTGGCGGGGAACTCCTACGAGCAGTACTTC.

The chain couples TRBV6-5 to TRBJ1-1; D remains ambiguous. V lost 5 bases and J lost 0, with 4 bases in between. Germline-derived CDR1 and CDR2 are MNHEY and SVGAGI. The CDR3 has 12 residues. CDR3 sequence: CASSHLNTEAFF. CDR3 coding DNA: TGTGCCAGCAGTCACCTGAACACTGAAGCTTTCTTT.

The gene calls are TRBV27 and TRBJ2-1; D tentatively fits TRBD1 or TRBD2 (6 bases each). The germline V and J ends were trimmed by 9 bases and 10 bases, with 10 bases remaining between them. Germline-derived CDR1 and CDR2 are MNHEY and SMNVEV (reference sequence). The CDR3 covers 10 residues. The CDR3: CASKGGEQFF. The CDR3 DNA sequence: TGTGCCAGTAAGGGGGGCGAGCAGTTCTTC.

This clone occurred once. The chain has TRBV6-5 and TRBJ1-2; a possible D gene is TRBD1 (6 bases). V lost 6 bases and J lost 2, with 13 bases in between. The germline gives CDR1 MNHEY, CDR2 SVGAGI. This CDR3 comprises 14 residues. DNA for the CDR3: TGTGCCAGCAGCCTCACAGGACAGAACTATGGCTACACCTTC. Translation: CASSLTGQNYGYTF.

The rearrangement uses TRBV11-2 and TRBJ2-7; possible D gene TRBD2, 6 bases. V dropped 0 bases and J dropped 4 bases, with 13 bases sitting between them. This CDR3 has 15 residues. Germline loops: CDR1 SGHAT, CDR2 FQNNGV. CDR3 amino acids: CASSLERGNQYEQYF. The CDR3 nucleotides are TGTGCCAGCAGCTTAGAACGCGGGAATCAATACGAGCAGTACTTC.

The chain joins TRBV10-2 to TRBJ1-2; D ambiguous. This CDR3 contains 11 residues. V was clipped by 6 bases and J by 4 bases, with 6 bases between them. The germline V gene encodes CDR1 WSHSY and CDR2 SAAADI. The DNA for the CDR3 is TGCGCCAGCAGAGCCGGCTATGGCTACACCTTC. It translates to CASRAGYGYTF.

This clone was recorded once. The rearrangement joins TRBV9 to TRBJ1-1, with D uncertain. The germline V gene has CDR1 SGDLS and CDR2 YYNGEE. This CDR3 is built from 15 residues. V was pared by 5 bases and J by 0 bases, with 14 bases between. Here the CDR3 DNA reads TGTGCCAGCAGACCGGATCCTCTAGTGAACACTGAAGCTTTCTTT. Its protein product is CASRPDPLVNTEAFF. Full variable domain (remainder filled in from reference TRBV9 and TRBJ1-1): DSGVTQTPKHLITATGQRVTLRCSPRSGDLSVYWYQQSLDQGLQFLIQYYNGEERAKGNILERFSAQQFPDLHSELNLSSLELGDSALYFCASRPDPLVNTEAFFGQGTRLTVV.

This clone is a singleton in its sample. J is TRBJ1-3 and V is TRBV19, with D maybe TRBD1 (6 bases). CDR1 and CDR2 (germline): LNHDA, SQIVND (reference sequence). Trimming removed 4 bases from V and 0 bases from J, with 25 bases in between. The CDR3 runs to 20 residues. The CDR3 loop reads CASSKPGRTDPWYSGNTIYF. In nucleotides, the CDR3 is TGTGCCAGTAGTAAACCAGGGAGGACAGATCCTTGGTACTCTGGAAACACCATATATTTT. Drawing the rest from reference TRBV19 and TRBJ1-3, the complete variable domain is DGGITQSPKYLFRKEGQNVTLSCEQNLNHDAMYWYRQDPGQGLRLIYYSQIVNDFQKGDIAEGYSVSREKKESFPLTVTSAQKNPTAFYLCASSKPGRTDPWYSGNTIYFGEGSWLTVV.

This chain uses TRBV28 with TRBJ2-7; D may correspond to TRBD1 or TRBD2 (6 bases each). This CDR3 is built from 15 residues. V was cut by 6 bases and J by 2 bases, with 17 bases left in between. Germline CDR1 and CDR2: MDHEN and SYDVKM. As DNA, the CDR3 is TGTGCCAGCAGCCCCCCGGGGGACAAGACCTACGAGCAGTACTTC. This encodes CASSPPGDKTYEQYF.